Below are 2 T cell receptor beta chains sequenced from a single sample in a study of control samples from healthy donors and cancer patients. Method: immunoSEQ multiplex PCR; TCRdb's copy keeps in-frame clones and lacks some. The top ten hold around 1.4% of the sample, which has about 180,000 clones, around 91% seen once. Sequenced material: blood. These receptor sequences come from a woman aged 45-60 years in good health.

This chain links TRBV14 with TRBJ1-2; a possible D gene is TRBD1 (5 bases). V was trimmed by 3 bases and J by 12 bases, leaving 23 bases between them. Germline assignment: CDR1 SGHDN and CDR2 FVKESK. The CDR3 covers 15 residues. In DNA form, the CDR3 reads TGTGCCAGCAGCCAGAGCGGGGCCTTTACGAATGACCACACCTTC. Encoded protein: CASSQSGAFTNDHTF.

The chain uses TRBV5-4 and TRBJ1-2; D may be TRBD1 (5 bases). The V end lost 0 bases, the J end lost 8 bases, and 8 bases lay between the germline ends. The CDR3 runs 12 residues. Germline V CDR1 and CDR2: SGHNT, YYREEE (reference sequence). CDR3 amino acids: CASSLEGRGYTF. CDR3 DNA sequence: TGTGCCAGCAGCTTGGAGGGGCGAGGCTACACCTTC.